The sequence of this T cell receptor (beta chain) was determined in a study of T cells expressing NK-cell markers. Study in general: Researchers got TCR beta repertoires out of sorted CD3+CD56+NKG2C+, CD3+CD56+NKG2C- and CD3+CD56-NKG2C+ T cells. The authors sequenced eight donors, of whom seven were HCMV-seropositive and one was seronegative. Notes on the study in general: Dominant NKG2C+ clonotypes accounted for roughly 1.0-7.5% of CD8+ T cells in about six donors.

A remark on this clonotype: Its antigen is currently unknown.

A 5'RACE template switching approach incorporating UMIs was used to make TCR beta cDNA. TCRdb processed the 5' RACE reads again and assigns one entry to each CDR3 protein, with no DNA. This repertoire includes about 550,000 distinct CDR3 sequences. The CDR3 is 14 amino acids. This clonotype originated in a man between 18 and 35 years old in good health. This chain joins TRBV12-3 or TRBV12-4 and TRBJ2-6; the TRBD2 assignment by TCRdb is unverifiable without DNA. Sequencing input: blood T cells: a sorted CD56 or NKG2C T cell subset, CD4+ or CD8+ T cells, or bulk PBMC T cells (not recorded which). CDR3 in amino acids: CATAAGTGANVLTF.